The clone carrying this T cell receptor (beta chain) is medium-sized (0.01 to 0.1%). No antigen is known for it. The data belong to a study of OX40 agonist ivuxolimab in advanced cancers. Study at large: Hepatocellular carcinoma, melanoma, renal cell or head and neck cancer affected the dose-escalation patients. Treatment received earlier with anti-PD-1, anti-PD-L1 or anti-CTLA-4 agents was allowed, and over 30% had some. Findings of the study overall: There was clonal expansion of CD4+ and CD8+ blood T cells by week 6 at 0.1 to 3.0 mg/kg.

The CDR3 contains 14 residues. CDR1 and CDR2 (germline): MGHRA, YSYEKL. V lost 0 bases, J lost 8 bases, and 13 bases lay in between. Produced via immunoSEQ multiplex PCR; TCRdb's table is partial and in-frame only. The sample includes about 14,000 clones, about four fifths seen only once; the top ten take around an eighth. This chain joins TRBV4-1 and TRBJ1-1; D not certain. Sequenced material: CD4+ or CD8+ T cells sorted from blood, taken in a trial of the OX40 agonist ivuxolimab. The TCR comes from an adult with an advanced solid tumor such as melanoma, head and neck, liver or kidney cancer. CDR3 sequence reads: CASSQDSAEGEAFF. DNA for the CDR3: TGCGCCAGCAGCCAAGATTCGGCCGAGGGCGAAGCTTTCTTT.